A selection of T cell receptor beta chains follows, all from one sample in a study of T cell repertoires in cytomegalovirus infection. TCRdb passed the reads through MiXCR, listing each CDR3 protein once. The table lists nearly 70,000 distinct CDR3 sequences, approximately 24% of them singletons. Their antigens are not known. Sequencing used PBMCs, sequenced either directly or after in vitro stimulation (not recorded which). Receptors were obtained from a human donor in good health (CMV status not recorded). Some clones in this sample may be carry-over from other donors' samples. Each CDR3 is given with its conserved first and last residue. Each record gives: V gene, clone size, J gene, D gene, CDR3 DNA, CDR3 protein. A D gene is named only where the DNA matches it firmly. Only part of the rows carry a size: once, few, many, or a class if the clone is expanded.

TRBV20-1	-	TRBJ2-1	-	TGCAGTGCCATGAGGACTCATTCCTACAATGAGCAGTTCTTC	CSAMRTHSYNEQFF
TRBV7-2	few	TRBJ2-5	-	TGTGCCAGCAGCTTATGGACTCTAGGCGACGAGACCCAGTACTTC	CASSLWTLGDETQYF
TRBV7-2	many	TRBJ2-7	-	TGTGCCAGCAGCTCCGGCCCCTCAGACGAGCAGTACTTC	CASSSGPSDEQYF
TRBV14	few	TRBJ2-3	TRBD2	TGTGCCAGCAGCCAAGATGGCGGACTAGCGGCAGATACGCAGTATTTT	CASSQDGGLAADTQYF
TRBV7-8	many	TRBJ1-5	-	TGTGCCAGCAGCTTACCAGATCAGCCCCAGCATTTT	CASSLPDQPQHF
TRBV10-3	few	TRBJ1-5	-	TGTGCCATCAGTGACCCCAGACAGGCCCCTTTCAATCAGCCCCAGCATTTT	CAISDPRQAPFNQPQHF
TRBV15	-	TRBJ2-1	-	TGTGCCACCAGCAGAGAAGGGTGGACAGCCGACAATGAGCAGTTCTTC	CATSREGWTADNEQFF
TRBV7-6	many	TRBJ1-1	-	TGTGCCAGCAGCGGGCAGAACACTGAAGCTTTCTTT	CASSGQNTEAFF
TRBV2	-	TRBJ2-7	-	TGTGCCAGCAAAACACAGGGGACTTCCTACGAGCAGTACTTC	CASKTQGTSYEQYF
TRBV7-8	many	TRBJ1-5	TRBD1	TGTGCCAGCAGCTTAGGGACAGGGGACAATCAGCCCCAGCATTTT	CASSLGTGDNQPQHF
TRBV4-1	few	TRBJ1-2	-	TGCGCCAGCAGCCAAGCTGGAAGAACTAACTATGGCTACACCTTC	CASSQAGRTNYGYTF
TRBV10-3	-	TRBJ1-1	-	TGTGCCATCAGTGAGTCGATTGGTAGGGACACTGAAGCTTTCTTT	CAISESIGRDTEAFF
TRBV5-4	few	TRBJ1-2	-	TGTGCCAGCAGCTTGGTTCCCAGGGATTATGGCTACACCTTC	CASSLVPRDYGYTF
TRBV7-2	many	TRBJ2-2	-	TGTGCCAGCAGCTTAATGAAAACCGGGGAGCTGTTTTTT	CASSLMKTGELFF
TRBV5-6	-	TRBJ1-1	-	TGTGCCAGCAGCGGAGGATACGATGAAGTGAACACTGAAGCTTTCTTT	CASSGGYDEVNTEAFF
TRBV30	-	TRBJ2-2	-	TGTGCCTGTCCTCATAGGAGGGACACCGGGGAGCTGTTTTTT	CACPHRRDTGELFF
TRBV28	many	TRBJ2-2	TRBD2	TGTGCCAGAGAGCGGGAGACCGGGGAGCTGTTTTTT	CARERETGELFF
TRBV7-9	-	TRBJ2-1	TRBD2	TGTGCCAGCAGCCGCGATATCAGGTCGGGACTAGCGGAAGTATACAATGAGCAGTTCTTC	CASSRDIRSGLAEVYNEQFF
TRBV7-6	-	TRBJ2-3	TRBD2	TGTGCCAGCAGCTTTCTAGCGGGAGGAGACACAGATACGCAGTATTTT	CASSFLAGGDTDTQYF